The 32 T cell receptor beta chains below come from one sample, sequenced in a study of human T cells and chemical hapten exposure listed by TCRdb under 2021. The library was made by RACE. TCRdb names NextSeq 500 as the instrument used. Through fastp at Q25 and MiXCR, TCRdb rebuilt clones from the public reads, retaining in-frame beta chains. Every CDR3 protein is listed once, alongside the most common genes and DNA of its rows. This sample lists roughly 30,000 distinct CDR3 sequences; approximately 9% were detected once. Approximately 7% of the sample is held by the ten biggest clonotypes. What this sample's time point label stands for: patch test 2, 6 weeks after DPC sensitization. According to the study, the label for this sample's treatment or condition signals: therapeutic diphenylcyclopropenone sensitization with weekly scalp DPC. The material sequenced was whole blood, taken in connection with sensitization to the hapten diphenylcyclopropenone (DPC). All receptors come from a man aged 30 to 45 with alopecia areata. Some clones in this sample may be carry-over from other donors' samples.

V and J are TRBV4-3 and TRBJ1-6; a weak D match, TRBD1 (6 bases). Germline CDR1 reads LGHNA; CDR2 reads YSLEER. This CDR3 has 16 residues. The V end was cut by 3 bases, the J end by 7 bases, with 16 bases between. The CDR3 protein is CASSHGVGGANSPLHF. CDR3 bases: TGCGCCAGCAGCCACGGGGTCGGGGGGGCCAATTCACCCCTCCACTTT.

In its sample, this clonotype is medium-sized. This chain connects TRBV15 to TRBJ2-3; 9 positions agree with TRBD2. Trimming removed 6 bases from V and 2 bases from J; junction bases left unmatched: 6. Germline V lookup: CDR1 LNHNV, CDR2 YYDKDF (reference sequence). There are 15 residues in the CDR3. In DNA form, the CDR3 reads TGTGCCACCAGGGGAGCGGGGGGCCCCACAGATACGCAGTATTTT. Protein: CATRGAGGPTDTQYF.

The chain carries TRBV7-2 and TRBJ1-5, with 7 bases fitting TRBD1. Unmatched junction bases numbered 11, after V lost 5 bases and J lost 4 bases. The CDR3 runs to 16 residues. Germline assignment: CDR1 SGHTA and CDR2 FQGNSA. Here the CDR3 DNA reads TGTGCCAGCAGCACTAGACAGGGAGGGACTAATCAGCCCCAGCATTTT. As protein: CASSTRQGGTNQPQHF.

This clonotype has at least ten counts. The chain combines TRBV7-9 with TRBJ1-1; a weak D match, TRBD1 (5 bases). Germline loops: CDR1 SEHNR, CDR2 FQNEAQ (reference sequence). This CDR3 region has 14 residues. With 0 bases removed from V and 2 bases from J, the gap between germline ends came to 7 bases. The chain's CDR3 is CASSLAGPNTEAFF. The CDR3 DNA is TGTGCCAGCAGCTTAGCGGGACCCAACACTGAAGCTTTCTTT.

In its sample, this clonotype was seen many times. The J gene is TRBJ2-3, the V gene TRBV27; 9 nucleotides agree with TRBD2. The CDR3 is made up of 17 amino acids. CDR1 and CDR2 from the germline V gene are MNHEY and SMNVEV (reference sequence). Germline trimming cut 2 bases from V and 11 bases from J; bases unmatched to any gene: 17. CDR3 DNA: TGTGCCAGCAGTTTAAAGGGAGAAGCGGGAGGTTTCATACGGCAGTATTTT. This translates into CASSLKGEAGGFIRQYF.

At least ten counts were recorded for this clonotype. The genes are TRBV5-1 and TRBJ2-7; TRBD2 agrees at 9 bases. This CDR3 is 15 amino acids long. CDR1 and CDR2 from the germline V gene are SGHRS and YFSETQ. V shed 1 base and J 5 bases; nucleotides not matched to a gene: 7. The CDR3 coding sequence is TGCGCCAGCAGCTTGTATCCAGCGGGAGGCGACGAGCAGTACTTC. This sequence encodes CASSLYPAGGDEQYF.

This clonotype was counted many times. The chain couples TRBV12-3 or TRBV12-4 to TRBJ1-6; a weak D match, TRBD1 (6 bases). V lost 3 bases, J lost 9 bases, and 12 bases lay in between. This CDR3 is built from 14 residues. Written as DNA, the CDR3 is TGTGCCAGCAGTTTGCGCCAGGGGAGTTCACCCCTCCACTTT. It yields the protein CASSLRQGSSPLHF.

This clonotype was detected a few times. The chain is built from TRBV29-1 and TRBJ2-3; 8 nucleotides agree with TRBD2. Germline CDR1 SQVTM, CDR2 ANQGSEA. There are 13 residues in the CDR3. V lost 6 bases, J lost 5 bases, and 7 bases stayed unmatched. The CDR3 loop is CSVTSGAGDTQYF. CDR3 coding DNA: TGCAGCGTCACTAGCGGAGCAGGAGATACGCAGTATTTT.

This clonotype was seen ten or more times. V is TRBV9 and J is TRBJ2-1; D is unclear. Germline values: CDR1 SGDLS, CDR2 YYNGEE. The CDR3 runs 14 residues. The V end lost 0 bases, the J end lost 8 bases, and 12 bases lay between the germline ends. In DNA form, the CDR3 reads TGTGCCAGCAGCGTAGGAGGTGTTGAGGATGAGCAGTTCTTC. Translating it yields CASSVGGVEDEQFF. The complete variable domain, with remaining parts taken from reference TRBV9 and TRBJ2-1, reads DSGVTQTPKHLITATGQRVTLRCSPRSGDLSVYWYQQSLDQGLQFLIQYYNGEERAKGNILERFSAQQFPDLHSELNLSSLELGDSALYFCASSVGGVEDEQFFGPGTRLTVL.

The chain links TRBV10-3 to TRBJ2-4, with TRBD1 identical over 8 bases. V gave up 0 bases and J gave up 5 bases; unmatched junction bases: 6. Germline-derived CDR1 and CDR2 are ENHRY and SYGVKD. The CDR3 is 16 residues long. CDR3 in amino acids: CAISESGQGAQNIQYF. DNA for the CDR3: TGTGCCATCAGTGAGTCAGGGCAGGGGGCTCAAAACATTCAGTACTTC.

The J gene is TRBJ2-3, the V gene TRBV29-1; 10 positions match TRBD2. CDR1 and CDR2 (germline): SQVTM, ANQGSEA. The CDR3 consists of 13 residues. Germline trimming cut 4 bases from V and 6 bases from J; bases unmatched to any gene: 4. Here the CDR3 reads CSVGTSGTDTQYF. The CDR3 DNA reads TGCAGCGTTGGAACTAGCGGGACCGATACGCAGTATTTT.

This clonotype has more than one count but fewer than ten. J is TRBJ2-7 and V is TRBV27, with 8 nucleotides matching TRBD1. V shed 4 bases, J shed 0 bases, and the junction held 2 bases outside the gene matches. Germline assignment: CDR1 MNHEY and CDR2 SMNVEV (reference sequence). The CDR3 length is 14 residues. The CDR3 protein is CASSYRGSSYEQYF. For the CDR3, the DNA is TGTGCCAGCAGTTACAGGGGGTCCTCCTACGAGCAGTACTTC.

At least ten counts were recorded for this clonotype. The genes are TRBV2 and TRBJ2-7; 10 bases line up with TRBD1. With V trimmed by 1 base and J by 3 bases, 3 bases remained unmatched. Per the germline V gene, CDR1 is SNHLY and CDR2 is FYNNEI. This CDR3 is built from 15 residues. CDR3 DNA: TGTGCCAGCAGTGAAGTGGGACAGGGGCGCTACGAGCAGTACTTC. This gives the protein CASSEVGQGRYEQYF.

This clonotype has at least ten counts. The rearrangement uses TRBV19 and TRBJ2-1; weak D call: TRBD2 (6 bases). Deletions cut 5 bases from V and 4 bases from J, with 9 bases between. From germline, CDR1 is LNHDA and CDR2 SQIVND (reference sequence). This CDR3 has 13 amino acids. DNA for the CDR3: TGTGCCAGTAGTCAGGACTATTACAATGAGCAGTTCTTC. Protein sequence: CASSQDYYNEQFF. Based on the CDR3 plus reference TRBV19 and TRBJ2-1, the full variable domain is DGGITQSPKYLFRKEGQNVTLSCEQNLNHDAMYWYRQDPGQGLRLIYYSQIVNDFQKGDIAEGYSVSREKKESFPLTVTSAQKNPTAFYLCASSQDYYNEQFFGPGTRLTVL.

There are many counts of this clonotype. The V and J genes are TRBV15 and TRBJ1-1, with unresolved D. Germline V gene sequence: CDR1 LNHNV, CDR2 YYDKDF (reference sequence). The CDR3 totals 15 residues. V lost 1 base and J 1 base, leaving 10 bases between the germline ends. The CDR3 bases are TGTGCCACCAGCAGAGGGGGTCAAGGGAACACTGAAGCTTTCTTT. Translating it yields CATSRGGQGNTEAFF. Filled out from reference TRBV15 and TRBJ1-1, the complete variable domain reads DAMVIQNPRYQVTQFGKPVTLSCSQTLNHNVMYWYQQKSSQAPKLLFHYYDKDFNNEADTPDNFQSRRPNTSFCFLDIRSPGLGDTAMYLCATSRGGQGNTEAFFGQGTRLTVV.

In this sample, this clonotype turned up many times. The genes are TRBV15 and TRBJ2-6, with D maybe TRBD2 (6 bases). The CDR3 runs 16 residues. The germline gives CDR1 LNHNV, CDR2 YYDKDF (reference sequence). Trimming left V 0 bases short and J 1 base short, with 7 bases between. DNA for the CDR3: TGTGCCACCAGCAGAGATCGGGGGTCTGGGGCCAACGTCCTGACTTTC. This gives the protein CATSRDRGSGANVLTF.

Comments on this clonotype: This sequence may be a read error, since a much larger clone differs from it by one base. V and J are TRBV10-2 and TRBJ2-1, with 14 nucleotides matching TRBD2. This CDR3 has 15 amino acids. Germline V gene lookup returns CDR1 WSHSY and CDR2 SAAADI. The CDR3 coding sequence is TGCCCCAGCAGCCTGACTAGCGGGGGGGCGGGTGAGCAGTTCTTC. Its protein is CPSSLTSGGAGEQFF.

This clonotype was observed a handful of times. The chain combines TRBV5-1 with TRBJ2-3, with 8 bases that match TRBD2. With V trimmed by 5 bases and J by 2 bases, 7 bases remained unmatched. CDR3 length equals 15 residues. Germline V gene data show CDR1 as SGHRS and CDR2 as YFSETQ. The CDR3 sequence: CASSLSGDNTDTQYF. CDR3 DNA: TGCGCCAGCAGTCTTAGCGGGGACAACACAGATACGCAGTATTTT.

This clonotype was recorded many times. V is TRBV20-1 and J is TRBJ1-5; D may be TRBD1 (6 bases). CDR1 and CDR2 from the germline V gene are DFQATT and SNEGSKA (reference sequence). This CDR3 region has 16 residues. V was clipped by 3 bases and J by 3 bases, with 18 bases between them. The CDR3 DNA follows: TGCAGTGCTAGCCTACACTCAGGGGCGAACAATCAGCCCCAGCATTTT. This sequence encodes CSASLHSGANNQPQHF.

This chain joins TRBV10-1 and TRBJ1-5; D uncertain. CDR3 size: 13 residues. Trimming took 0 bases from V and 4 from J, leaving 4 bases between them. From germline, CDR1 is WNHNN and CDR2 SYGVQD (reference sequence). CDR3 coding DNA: TGCGCCAGCAGTGAGTCGCGGAATCAGCCCCAGCATTTT. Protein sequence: CASSESRNQPQHF.

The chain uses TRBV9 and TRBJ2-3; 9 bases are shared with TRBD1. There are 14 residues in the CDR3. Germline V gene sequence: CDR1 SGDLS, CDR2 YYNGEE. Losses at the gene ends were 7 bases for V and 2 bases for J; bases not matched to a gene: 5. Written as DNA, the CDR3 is TGTGCCAGCTCAACAGGGGGCCCCACAGATACGCAGTATTTT. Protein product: CASSTGGPTDTQYF.

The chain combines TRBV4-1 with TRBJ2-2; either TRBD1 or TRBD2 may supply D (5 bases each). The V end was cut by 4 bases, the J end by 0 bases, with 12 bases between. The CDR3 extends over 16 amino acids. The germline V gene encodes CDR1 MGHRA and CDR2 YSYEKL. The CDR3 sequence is CASSPIPGPNTGELFF. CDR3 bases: TGCGCCAGCAGCCCCATTCCGGGGCCGAACACCGGGGAGCTGTTTTTT.

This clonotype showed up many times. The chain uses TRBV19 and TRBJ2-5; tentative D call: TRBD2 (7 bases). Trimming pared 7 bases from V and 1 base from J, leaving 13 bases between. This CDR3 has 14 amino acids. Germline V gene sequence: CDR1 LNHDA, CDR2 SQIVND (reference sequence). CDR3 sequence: CASKSGTSQETQYF. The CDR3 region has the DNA TGTGCCAGTAAGAGCGGGACATCCCAAGAGACCCAGTACTTC. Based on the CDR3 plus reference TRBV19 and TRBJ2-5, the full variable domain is DGGITQSPKYLFRKEGQNVTLSCEQNLNHDAMYWYRQDPGQGLRLIYYSQIVNDFQKGDIAEGYSVSREKKESFPLTVTSAQKNPTAFYLCASKSGTSQETQYFGPGTRLLVL.

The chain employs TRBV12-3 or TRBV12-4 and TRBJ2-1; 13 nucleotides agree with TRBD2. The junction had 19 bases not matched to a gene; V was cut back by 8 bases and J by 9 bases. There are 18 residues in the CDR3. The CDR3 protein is CASVPQSSGLAGVAEQFF. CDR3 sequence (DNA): TGTGCCAGCGTACCCCAAAGTTCAGGACTAGCGGGGGTCGCTGAGCAGTTCTTC.

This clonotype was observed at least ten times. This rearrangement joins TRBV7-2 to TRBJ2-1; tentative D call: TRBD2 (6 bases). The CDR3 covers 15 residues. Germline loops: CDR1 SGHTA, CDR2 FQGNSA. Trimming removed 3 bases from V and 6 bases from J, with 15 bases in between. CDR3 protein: CASSLASESPNEQFF. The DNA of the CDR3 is TGTGCCAGCAGCTTGGCTAGCGAGAGCCCCAATGAGCAGTTCTTC. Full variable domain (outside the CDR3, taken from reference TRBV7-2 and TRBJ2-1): GAGVSQSPSNKVTEKGKDVELRCDPISGHTALYWYRQSLGQGLEFLIYFQGNSAPDKSGLPSDRFSAERTGGSVSTLTIQRTQQEDSAVYLCASSLASESPNEQFFGPGTRLTVL.

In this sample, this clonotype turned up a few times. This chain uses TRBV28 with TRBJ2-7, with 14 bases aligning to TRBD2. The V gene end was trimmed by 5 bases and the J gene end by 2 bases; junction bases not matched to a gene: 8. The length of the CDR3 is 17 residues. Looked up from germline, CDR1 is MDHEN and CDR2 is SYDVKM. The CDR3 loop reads CASSRRPGLAGAYEQYF. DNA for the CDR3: TGTGCCAGCAGTCGGCGGCCGGGACTAGCGGGAGCCTACGAGCAGTACTTC.

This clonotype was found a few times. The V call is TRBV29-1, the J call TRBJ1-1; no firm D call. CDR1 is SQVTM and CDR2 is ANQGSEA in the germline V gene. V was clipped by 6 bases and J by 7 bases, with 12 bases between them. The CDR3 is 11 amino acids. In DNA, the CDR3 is TGCAGCGTGGGCGGCCGTGGTGAAGCTTTCTTT. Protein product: CSVGGRGEAFF.

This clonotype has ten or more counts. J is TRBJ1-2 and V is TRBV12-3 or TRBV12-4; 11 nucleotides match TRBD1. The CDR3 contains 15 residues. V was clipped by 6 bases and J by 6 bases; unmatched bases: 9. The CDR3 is CASRRTGGAGDGYTF. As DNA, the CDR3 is TGTGCCAGCAGACGGACAGGGGGCGCGGGGGATGGCTACACCTTC.

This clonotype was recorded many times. CDR3 in DNA: TGTGCCAGCAGCAGGGACCCTCCAGGGACAGCTTTCTTT. This codes for CASSRDPPGTAFF. The chain links TRBV7-9 to TRBJ1-1; TRBD1 might be the D (5 bases). V dropped 5 bases and J dropped 10 bases, with 17 bases sitting between them. CDR1 and CDR2 from the germline V gene are SEHNR and FQNEAQ (reference sequence). The length of the CDR3 is 13 residues.

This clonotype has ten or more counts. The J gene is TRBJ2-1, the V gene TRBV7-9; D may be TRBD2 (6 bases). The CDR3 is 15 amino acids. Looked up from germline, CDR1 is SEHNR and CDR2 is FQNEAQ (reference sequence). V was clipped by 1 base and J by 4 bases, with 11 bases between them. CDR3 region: CASSLDGGAYNEQFF. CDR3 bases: TGTGCCAGCAGCTTAGACGGCGGGGCGTACAATGAGCAGTTCTTC. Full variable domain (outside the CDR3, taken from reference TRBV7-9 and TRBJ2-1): DTGVSQNPRHKITKRGQNVTFRCDPISEHNRLYWYRQTLGQGPEFLTYFQNEAQLEKSRLLSDRFSAERPKGSFSTLEIQRTEQGDSAMYLCASSLDGGAYNEQFFGPGTRLTVL.

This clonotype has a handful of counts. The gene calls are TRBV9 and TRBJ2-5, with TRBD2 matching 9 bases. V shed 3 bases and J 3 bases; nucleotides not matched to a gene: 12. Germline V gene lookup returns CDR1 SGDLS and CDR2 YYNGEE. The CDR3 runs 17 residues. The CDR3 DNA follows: TGTGCCAGCAGCGCCCCACAGGACGGGACTAGCAAAGAGACCCAGTACTTC. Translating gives CASSAPQDGTSKETQYF.

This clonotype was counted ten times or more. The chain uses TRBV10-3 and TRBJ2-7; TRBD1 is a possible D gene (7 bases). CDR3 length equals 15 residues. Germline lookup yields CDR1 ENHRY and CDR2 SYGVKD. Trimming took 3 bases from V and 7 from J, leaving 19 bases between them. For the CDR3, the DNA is TGTGCCATCAGTGACGGGGGCCGAACAGGGGAAGAGCAGTACTTC. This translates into CAISDGGRTGEEQYF.